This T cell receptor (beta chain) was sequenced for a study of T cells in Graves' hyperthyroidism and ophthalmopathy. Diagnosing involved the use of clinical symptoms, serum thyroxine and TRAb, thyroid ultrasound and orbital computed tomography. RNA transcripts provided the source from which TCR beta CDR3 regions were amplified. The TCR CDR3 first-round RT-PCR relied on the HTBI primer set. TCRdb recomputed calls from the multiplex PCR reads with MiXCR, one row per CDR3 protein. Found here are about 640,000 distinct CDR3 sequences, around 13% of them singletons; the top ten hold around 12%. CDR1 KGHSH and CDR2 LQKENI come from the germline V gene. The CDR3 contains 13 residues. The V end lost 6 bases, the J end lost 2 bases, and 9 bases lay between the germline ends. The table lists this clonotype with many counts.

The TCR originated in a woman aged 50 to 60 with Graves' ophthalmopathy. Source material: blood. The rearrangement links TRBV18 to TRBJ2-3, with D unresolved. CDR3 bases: TGTGCCAGCTCCTATCCCGACACAGATACGCAGTATTTT. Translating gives CASSYPDTDTQYF.